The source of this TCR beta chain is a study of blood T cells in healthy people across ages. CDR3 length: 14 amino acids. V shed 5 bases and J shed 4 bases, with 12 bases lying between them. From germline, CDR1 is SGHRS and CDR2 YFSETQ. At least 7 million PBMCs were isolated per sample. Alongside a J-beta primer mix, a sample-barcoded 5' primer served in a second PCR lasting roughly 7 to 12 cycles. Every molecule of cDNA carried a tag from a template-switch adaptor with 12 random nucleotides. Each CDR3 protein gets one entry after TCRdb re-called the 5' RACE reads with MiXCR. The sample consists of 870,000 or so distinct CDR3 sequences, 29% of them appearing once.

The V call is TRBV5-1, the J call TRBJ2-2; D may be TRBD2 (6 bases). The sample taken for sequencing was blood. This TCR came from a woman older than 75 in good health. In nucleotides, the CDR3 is TGCGCCAGCAGACCCGGGACTGCCACCGGGGAGCTGTTTTTT. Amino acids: CASRPGTATGELFF.